These 10 T cell receptor beta chains originate from one sample sequenced in a study of identical twins. TCRdb redid the calling of the 5' RACE reads with MiXCR, one entry per CDR3 protein. The table records about 660,000 distinct CDR3 sequences, less than 10% of them present only once. The sample was also reused in another study, on yellow fever vaccine responses in identical twins.

The specimen was PBMCs. These TCRs come from a woman under 30 in good health.

The chain employs TRBV28 and TRBJ1-2, with D hard to call. V was pared by 6 bases and J by 8 bases, with 16 bases between. Germline CDR1 is MDHEN and CDR2 is SYDVKM. The CDR3 sequence is 13 residues long. This CDR3 is CASSSDLIWGYTF. CDR3 bases: TGTGCCAGCAGCTCCGACCTGATATGGGGCTACACCTTC.

The chain has TRBV28 and TRBJ2-3; weak D call: TRBD1 (7 bases). With 5 bases removed from V and 9 bases from J, the gap between germline ends came to 24 bases. Germline V gene sequence: CDR1 MDHEN, CDR2 SYDVKM. This CDR3 has 16 amino acids. The CDR3 loop reads CASSGGTETKLETQYF. The CDR3, as DNA: TGTGCCAGCAGTGGGGGGACAGAAACAAAACTGGAGACGCAGTATTTT.

The chain recombines TRBV20-1 with TRBJ2-7; no firm D call. There are 12 residues in the CDR3. CDR1 DFQATT and CDR2 SNEGSKA come from the germline V gene (reference sequence). V gave up 6 bases and J gave up 2 bases, with 11 bases separating them. CDR3: CSAQLGPYEQYF. In DNA form, the CDR3 reads TGCAGTGCCCAATTGGGCCCCTACGAGCAGTACTTC.

This clonotype was seen only a few times. V and J are TRBV6-2 or TRBV6-3 and TRBJ2-7; 12 bases fit TRBD1. The length of the CDR3 is 16 residues. The V segment lost 5 bases and the J segment 1 base; nucleotides outside the gene matches: 6. Looked up from germline, CDR1 is MNHEY and CDR2 is SVGEGT. CDR3 DNA: TGTGCCAGCAGTAGAGCGGGACAGGGGGCATCCTACGAGCAGTACTTC. Encoded protein: CASSRAGQGASYEQYF.

This clonotype was detected many times. The V call is TRBV29-1, the J call TRBJ2-7; D not certain. The CDR3 is 12 residues long. Per the germline V gene, CDR1 is SQVTM and CDR2 is ANQGSEA. V dropped 4 bases and J dropped 0 bases, with 7 bases sitting between them. Here the CDR3 reads CSVAVYSYEQYF. In DNA form, the CDR3 reads TGCAGCGTTGCGGTATACTCCTACGAGCAGTACTTC.

This clonotype was seen a handful of times. The genes are TRBV10-3 and TRBJ2-7; 9 positions match TRBD2. CDR1 and CDR2 from the germline V gene are ENHRY and SYGVKD. The length of the CDR3 is 12 residues. Germline trimming cut 8 bases from V and 4 bases from J; bases unmatched to any gene: 3. DNA of the CDR3: TGTGCCATCGGGACTAGCCGATACGAGCAGTACTTC. As protein: CAIGTSRYEQYF.

This clonotype was observed a few times. This chain uses TRBV3-1 with TRBJ1-2, with a tentative D call TRBD1 (5 bases). Between the trimmed V and J ends, which lost 4 bases and 4 bases, there was a span of 13 bases. The germline V gene has CDR1 LGHDT and CDR2 YNNKEL (reference sequence). This CDR3 region has 14 residues. The CDR3 DNA reads as TGTGCCAGCAGCCCATTTAGAGGGACCTATGGCTACACCTTC. This codes for CASSPFRGTYGYTF.

This clonotype was detected only a few times. The J gene is TRBJ2-1, the V gene TRBV4-3; TRBD2 matches 9 bases. The germline V gene encodes CDR1 LGHNA and CDR2 YSLEER. Trimming at V came to 0 bases and at J to 6 bases, leaving 6 bases not matched to a gene. There are 16 residues in the CDR3. This chain's CDR3 is CASSQDTGTSSNEQFF. The CDR3 DNA follows: TGCGCCAGCAGCCAAGATACCGGGACTAGCAGCAATGAGCAGTTCTTC.

Only a few counts were recorded for this clonotype. The chain has TRBV30 and TRBJ2-5; the D gene could be TRBD1 or TRBD2 (5 bases each). V was trimmed by 3 bases and J by 5 bases, leaving 16 bases between them. Germline values: CDR1 GTSNPN, CDR2 SVGIG (reference sequence). The CDR3 runs to 14 residues. The CDR3 bases are TGTGCCTGGAGCGACCACGGGGCCGGGGAGACCCAGTACTTC. Translation: CAWSDHGAGETQYF.

The V and J genes are TRBV12-3 or TRBV12-4 and TRBJ1-1; 9 nucleotides agree with TRBD1. The CDR3 totals 17 residues. The V gene end was trimmed by 5 bases and the J gene end by 1 base; junction bases not matched to a gene: 11. In DNA form, the CDR3 reads TGTGCCAGCAGTCTAAGCCTGGGGACAGGGTCGAACACTGAAGCTTTCTTT. The encoded protein is CASSLSLGTGSNTEAFF.